This T cell receptor beta chain appears in the sequencing data of a study of T cells in Graves' hyperthyroidism and ophthalmopathy. Amplification of TCR beta CDR3 regions used RNA as the template. First-round RT-PCR with HTBI primers amplified the TCR CDR3 region. Each CDR3 protein is one row after TCRdb ran MiXCR on the multiplex PCR reads. The sample consists of over 300,000 distinct CDR3 sequences, around 14% of them appearing once. Findings and limits, study-wide: Ophthalmopathy prediction by the model preceded onset by a median approximately six months. In the analysis, a 13 V-J model separated ophthalmopathy from stable hyperthyroidism.

Hyperthyroidism patients were newly diagnosed, had disease duration under 2 months, and were aged 18 to 65 years. The source of the PBMCs was over 8.5 ml of fresh peripheral blood. There are many counts of this clonotype. Its antigen is undetermined. Germline V gene lookup returns CDR1 LGHDT and CDR2 YNNKEL (reference sequence). This CDR3 is 13 amino acids long. V lost 1 base to trimming and J lost 3 bases, with 7 bases between them. J is TRBJ2-7 and V is TRBV3-1, with D perhaps matching TRBD2 (5 bases). The sequence was obtained from an older woman with Graves' hyperthyroidism. Sequenced sample: blood. The DNA of the CDR3 is TGTGCCAGCAGCCAAGCCGGGATCTACGAGCAGTACTTC. Translation: CASSQAGIYEQYF.